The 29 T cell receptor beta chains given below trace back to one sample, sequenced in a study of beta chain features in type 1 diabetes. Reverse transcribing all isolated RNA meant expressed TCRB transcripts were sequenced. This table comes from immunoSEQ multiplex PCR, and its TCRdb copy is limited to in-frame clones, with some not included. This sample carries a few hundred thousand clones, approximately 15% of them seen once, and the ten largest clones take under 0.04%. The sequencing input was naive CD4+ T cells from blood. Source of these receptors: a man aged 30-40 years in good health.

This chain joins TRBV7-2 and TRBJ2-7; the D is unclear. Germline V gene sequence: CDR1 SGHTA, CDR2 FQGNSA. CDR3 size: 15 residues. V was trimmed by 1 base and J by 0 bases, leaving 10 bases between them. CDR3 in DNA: TGTGCCAGCAGCTTAGGGCTAGTCAGCTCCTACGAGCAGTACGTC. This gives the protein CASSLGLVSSYEQYV.

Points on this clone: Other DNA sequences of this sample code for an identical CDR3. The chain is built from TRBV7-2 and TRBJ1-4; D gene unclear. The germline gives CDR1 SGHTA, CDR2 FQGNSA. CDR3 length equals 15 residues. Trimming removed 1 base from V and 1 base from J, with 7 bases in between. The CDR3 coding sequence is TGTGCCAGCAGCTTAGATAGAGGAACTAATGAAAAACTGTTTTTT. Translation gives CASSLDRGTNEKLFF.

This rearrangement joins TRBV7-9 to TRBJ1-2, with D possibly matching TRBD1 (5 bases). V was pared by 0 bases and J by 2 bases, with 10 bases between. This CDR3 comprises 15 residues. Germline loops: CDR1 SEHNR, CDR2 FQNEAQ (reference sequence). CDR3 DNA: TGTGCCAGCAGCTTAGCGGGCAGGGAGAACTATGGCTACACCTTC. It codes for CASSLAGRENYGYTF.

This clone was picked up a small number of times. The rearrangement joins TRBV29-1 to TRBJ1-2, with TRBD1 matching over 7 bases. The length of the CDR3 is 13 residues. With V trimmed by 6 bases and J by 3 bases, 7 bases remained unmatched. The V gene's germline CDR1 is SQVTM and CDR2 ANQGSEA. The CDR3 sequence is CSVAQGRDYGYTF. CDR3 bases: TGCAGCGTCGCACAGGGGAGGGACTATGGCTACACCTTC.

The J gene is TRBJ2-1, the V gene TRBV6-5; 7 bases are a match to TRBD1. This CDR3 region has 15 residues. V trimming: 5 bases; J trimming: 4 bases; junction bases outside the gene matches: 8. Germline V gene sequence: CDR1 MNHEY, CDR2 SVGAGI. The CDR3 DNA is TGTGCCAGCAGTCTGCCTAGGGACAGATACAATGAGCAGTTCTTC. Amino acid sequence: CASSLPRDRYNEQFF.

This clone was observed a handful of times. For the CDR3, the DNA is TGTGCCAGCCGACAGTCAAAGACCTACGAGCAGTACGTC. It specifies CASRQSKTYEQYV. The chain has TRBV2 and TRBJ2-7, with D tentatively TRBD1 (5 bases). Germline lookup yields CDR1 SNHLY and CDR2 FYNNEI. Deletions cut 8 bases from V and 2 bases from J, with 13 bases between. This CDR3 contains 13 residues.

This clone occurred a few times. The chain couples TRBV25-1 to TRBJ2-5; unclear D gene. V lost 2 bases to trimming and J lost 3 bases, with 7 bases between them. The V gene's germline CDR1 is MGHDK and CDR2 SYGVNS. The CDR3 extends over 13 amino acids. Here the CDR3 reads CASSEGREETQYF. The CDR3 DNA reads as TGTGCCAGCAGTGAAGGCCGGGAAGAGACCCAGTACTTC.

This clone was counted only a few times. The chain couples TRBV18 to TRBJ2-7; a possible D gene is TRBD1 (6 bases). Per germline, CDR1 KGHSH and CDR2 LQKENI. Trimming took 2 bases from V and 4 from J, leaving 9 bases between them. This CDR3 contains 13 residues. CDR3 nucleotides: TGTGCCAGCTCACCAAATACAGGGTACGAGCAGTACGTC. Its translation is CASSPNTGYEQYV.

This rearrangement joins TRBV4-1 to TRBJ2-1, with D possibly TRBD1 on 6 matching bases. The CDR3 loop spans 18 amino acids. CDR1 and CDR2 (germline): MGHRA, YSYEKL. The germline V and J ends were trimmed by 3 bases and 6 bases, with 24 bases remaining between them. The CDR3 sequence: CASSHPTAGAGVGNEQFF. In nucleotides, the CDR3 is TGCGCCAGCAGCCACCCAACCGCCGGTGCAGGGGTGGGCAATGAGCAGTTCTTC.

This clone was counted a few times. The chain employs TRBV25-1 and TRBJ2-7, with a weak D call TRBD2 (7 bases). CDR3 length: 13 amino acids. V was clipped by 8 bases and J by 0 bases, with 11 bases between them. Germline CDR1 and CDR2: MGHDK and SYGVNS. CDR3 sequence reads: CASWGGASYEQYF. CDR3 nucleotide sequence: TGTGCCAGCTGGGGGGGCGCCTCCTACGAGCAGTACTTC.

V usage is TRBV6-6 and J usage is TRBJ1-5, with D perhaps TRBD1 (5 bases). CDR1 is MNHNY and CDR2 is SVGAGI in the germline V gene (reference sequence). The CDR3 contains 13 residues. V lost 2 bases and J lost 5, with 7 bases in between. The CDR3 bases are TGTGCCAGCAGTTACGTGGGGGATCAGCCCCAGCATTTT. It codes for CASSYVGDQPQHF.

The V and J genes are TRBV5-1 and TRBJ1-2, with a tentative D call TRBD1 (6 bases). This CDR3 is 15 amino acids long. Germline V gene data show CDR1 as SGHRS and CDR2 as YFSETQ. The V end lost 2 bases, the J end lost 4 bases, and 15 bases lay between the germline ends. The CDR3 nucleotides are TGCGCCAGCAGCTTCCAACAGGGAAGGGGCTATGGCTACACCTTC. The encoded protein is CASSFQQGRGYGYTF. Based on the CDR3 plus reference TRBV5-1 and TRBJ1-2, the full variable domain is KAGVTQTPRYLIKTRGQQVTLSCSPISGHRSVSWYQQTPGQGLQFLFEYFSETQRNKGNFPGRFSGRQFSNSRSEMNVSTLELGDSALYLCASSFQQGRGYGYTFGSGTRLTVV.

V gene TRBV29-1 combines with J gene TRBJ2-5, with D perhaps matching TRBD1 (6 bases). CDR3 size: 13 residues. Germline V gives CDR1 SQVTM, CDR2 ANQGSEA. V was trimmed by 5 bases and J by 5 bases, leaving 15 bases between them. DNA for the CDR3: TGCAGCGTTCGGGACACCCCCGGGGAGACCCAGTACTTC. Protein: CSVRDTPGETQYF.

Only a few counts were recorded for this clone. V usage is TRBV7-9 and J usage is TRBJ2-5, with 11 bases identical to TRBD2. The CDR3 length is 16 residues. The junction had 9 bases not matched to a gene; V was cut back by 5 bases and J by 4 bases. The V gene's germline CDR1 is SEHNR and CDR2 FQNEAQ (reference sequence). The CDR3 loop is CASSPRSTSGAETQYF. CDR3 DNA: TGTGCCAGCAGCCCTCGATCGACTAGCGGGGCAGAGACCCAGTACTTC.

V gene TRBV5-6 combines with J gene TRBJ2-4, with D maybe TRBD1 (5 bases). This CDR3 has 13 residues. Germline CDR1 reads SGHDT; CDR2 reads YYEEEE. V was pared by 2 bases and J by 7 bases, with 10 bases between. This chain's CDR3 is CASSFRGVNIQYF. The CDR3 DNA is TGTGCCAGCAGCTTTAGGGGTGTCAACATTCAGTACTTC.

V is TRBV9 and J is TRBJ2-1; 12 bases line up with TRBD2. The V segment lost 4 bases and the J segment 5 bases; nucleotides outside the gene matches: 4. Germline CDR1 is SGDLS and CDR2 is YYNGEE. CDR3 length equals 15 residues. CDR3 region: CASSWRLAGDNEQFF. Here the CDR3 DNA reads TGTGCCAGCAGCTGGAGACTAGCGGGGGACAATGAGCAGTTCTTC.

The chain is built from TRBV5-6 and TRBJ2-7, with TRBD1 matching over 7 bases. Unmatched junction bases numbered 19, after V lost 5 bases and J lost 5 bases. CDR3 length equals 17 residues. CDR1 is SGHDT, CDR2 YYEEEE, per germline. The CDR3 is CASRGIKDRARGDEQYV. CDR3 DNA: TGTGCCAGCAGGGGAATCAAAGACAGGGCCAGGGGCGACGAGCAGTACGTC.

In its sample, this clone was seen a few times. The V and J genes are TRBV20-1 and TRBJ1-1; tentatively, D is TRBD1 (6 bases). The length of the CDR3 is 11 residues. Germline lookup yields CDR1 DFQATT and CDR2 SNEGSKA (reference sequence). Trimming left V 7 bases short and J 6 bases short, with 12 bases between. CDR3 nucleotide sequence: TGCAGTGGCTGGGGGCAGGCTGAAGCTTTCTTT. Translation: CSGWGQAEAFF.

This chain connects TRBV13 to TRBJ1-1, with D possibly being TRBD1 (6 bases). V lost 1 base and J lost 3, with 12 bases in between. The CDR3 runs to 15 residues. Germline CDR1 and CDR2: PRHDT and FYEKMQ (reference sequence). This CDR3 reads CASSLDQQGYTEAFF. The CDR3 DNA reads TGTGCCAGCAGCTTAGATCAACAGGGATACACTGAAGCTTTCTTT.

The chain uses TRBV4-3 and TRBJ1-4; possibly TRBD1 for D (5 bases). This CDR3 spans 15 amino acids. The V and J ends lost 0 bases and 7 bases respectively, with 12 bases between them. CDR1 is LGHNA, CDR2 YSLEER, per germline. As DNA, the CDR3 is TGCGCCAGCAGCCAAGACAGGGTTCAAGGTGAAAAACTGTTTTTT. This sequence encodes CASSQDRVQGEKLFF.

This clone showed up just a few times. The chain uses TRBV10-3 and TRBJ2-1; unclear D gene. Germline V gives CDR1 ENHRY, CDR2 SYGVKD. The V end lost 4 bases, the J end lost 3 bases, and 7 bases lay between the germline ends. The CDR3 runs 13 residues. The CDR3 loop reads CAISAVGYNEQFF. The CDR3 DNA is TGTGCCATCAGTGCCGTCGGCTACAATGAGCAGTTCTTC.

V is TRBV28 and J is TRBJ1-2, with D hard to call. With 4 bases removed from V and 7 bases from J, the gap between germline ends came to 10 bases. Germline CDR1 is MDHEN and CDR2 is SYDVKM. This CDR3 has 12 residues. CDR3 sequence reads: CASSSTGIGYTF. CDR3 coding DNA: TGTGCCAGCAGTTCCACTGGGATTGGCTACACCTTC.

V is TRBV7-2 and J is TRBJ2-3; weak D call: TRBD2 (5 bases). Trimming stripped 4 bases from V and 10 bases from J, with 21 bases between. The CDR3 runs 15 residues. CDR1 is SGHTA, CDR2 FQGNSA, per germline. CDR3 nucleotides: TGTGCCAGCAGCTCCGATCCCAAACCTAGCTTTGCGCAGTATTTT. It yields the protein CASSSDPKPSFAQYF.

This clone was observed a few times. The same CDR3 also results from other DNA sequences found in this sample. CDR3 residues: CASRRGQGSSGANVLTF. CDR3 bases: TGTGCCAGCCGAAGGGGACAGGGATCCTCTGGGGCCAACGTCCTGACTTTC. The chain couples TRBV2 to TRBJ2-6, with TRBD1 matching 9 bases. V lost 8 bases, J lost 0 bases, and 8 bases stayed unmatched. Germline V gene sequence: CDR1 SNHLY, CDR2 FYNNEI. The CDR3 is 17 amino acids.

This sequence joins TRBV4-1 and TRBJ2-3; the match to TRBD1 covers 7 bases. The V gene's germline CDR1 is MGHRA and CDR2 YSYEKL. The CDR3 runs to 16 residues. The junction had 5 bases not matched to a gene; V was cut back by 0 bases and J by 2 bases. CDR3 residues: CASSQDRDRLTDTQYF. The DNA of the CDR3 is TGCGCCAGCAGCCAAGACCGGGACAGACTCACAGATACGCAGTATTTT.

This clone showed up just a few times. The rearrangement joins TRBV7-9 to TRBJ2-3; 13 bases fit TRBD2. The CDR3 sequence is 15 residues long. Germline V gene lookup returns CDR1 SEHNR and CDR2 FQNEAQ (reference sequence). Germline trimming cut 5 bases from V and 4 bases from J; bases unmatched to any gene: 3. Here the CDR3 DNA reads TGTGCCAGCAGCGCCACTAGCGGGAGGGCAGATACGCAGTATTTT. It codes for CASSATSGRADTQYF.

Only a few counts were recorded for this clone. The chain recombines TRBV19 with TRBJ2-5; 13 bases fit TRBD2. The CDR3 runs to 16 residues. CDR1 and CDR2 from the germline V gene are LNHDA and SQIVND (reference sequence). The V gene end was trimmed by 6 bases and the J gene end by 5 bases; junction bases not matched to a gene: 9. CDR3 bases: TGTGCCAGTAGACGGACTAGCGGGAGAGCTGGGGAGACCCAGTACTTC. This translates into CASRRTSGRAGETQYF.

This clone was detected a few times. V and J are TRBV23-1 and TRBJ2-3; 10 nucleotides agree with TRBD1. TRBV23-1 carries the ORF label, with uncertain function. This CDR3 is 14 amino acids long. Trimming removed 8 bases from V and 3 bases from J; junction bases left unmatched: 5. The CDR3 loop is CASYPGQGTDTQYF. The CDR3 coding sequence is TGCGCCAGCTACCCGGGACAGGGGACAGATACGCAGTATTTT.

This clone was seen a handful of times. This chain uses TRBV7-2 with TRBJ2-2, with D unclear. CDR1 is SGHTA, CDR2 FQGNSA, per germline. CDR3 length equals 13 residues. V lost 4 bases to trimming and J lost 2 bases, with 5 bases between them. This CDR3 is CASSSANTGELFF. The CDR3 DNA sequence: TGTGCCAGCAGCTCCGCAAACACCGGGGAGCTGTTTTTT.